Sequencing of this T cell receptor (beta chain) was carried out in a study of blood T cell repertoires in COVID-19. As for the study in general: Acute and convalescent COVID-19 specimens originated in the United States, Italy and Spain. T cells, B-cell-depleted T cells, or PBMCs supplied cDNA or gDNA.

TCRdb's copy holds only in-frame clones and misses some; the assay was immunoSEQ multiplex PCR. The sample records under 200,000 clones, more than 75% being singletons. Germline CDR1 reads SGHRS; CDR2 reads YFSETQ. The CDR3 contains 14 residues. The V segment lost 7 bases and the J segment 1 base; nucleotides outside the gene matches: 2. V usage is TRBV5-1 and J usage is TRBJ2-2, with 9 nucleotides matching TRBD2. The TCR originated in a middle-aged man with acute or convalescent COVID-19. Source material: peripheral blood. CDR3 sequence: CASYSGGNTGELFF. CDR3 sequence (DNA): TGCGCCAGCTATAGCGGGGGGAACACCGGGGAGCTGTTTTTT.